The present T cell receptor beta chain was sequenced within a study of T cell changes during pregnancy in multiple sclerosis. The repertoire was sequenced with immunoSEQ multiplex PCR; TCRdb's copy has only in-frame clones and lacks some. Altogether around 2,200 clones are present, around 80% being singletons, with the ten largest covering roughly 35%. V gave up 1 base and J gave up 0 bases, with 6 bases separating them. Germline V lookup: CDR1 LNHNV, CDR2 YYDKDF (reference sequence). This CDR3 contains 15 residues. The source is a female patient with multiple sclerosis, enrolled in a pregnancy study. Some clones in this sample may be carry-over from other donors' samples. This chain links TRBV15 with TRBJ2-2, with unresolved D. Sequencing was done on a sample of CD4+ T cells from PBMCs (not recorded whether the cells were cultured). The CDR3 sequence: CATSRGQTNTGELFF. In DNA form, the CDR3 reads TGTGCCACCAGCAGAGGGCAGACGAACACCGGGGAGCTGTTTTTT.